These 21 T cell receptor beta chains were all obtained from the same sample, sequenced in a study of blood T cells in healthy people across ages. Sample-barcoded 5' priming and a J-beta primer mix drove a second PCR of roughly 6 to 12 cycles. TCRdb ran MiXCR on the 5' RACE reads and lists one entry per CDR3 protein. The sample lists about 1.8 million distinct CDR3 sequences; around 48% were seen once. Sequencing was done on a sample of blood. These receptors all stem from a woman aged 40-49 years in good health.

This clonotype showed up just a few times. This rearrangement joins TRBV5-6 to TRBJ2-6, with 9 bases matching TRBD1. Germline trimming cut 4 bases from V and 2 bases from J; bases unmatched to any gene: 10. Germline V gene lookup returns CDR1 SGHDT and CDR2 YYEEEE. The CDR3 is 18 amino acids. In DNA, the CDR3 is TGTGCCAGCAGCGTACCGGGACAGGGATTTACTGGGGCCAACGTCCTGACTTTC. It encodes CASSVPGQGFTGANVLTF.

This clonotype was seen a single time. The V and J genes are TRBV7-2 and TRBJ1-5; no clear D gene. Germline CDR1 reads SGHTA; CDR2 reads FQGNSA. The CDR3 is made up of 15 amino acids. With 1 base removed from V and 5 bases from J, the gap between germline ends came to 12 bases. CDR3 sequence (DNA): TGTGCCAGCAGCTTAGGGTGGACGTTCGATCAGCCCCAGCATTTT. Residues: CASSLGWTFDQPQHF.

The chain is built from TRBV24-1 and TRBJ1-5; no definite D call. Germline V gene lookup returns CDR1 KGHDR and CDR2 SFDVKD. V was pared by 5 bases and J by 0 bases, with 4 bases between. The CDR3 is 13 residues long. This chain's CDR3 is CATSGSSNQPQHF. In DNA form, the CDR3 reads TGTGCCACCAGTGGGAGTAGCAATCAGCCCCAGCATTTT.

V usage is TRBV4-1 and J usage is TRBJ2-1; D possibly corresponds to TRBD2 (6 bases). The V end was cut by 1 base, the J end by 7 bases, with 14 bases between. Germline V lookup: CDR1 MGHRA, CDR2 YSYEKL. The CDR3 has 15 amino acids. CDR3 amino acids: CASSQVAGTLNEQFF. The CDR3 nucleotides are TGCGCCAGCAGCCAAGTGGCGGGGACTCTTAATGAGCAGTTCTTC.

This clonotype was detected a few times. The chain employs TRBV10-3 and TRBJ2-5, with D possibly being TRBD1 or TRBD2 (5 bases each). This CDR3 comprises 13 residues. Germline V gives CDR1 ENHRY, CDR2 SYGVKD. The V gene lost 7 bases and the J gene lost 3 bases, with 12 bases spanning the gap. The CDR3: CAITPGPEETQYF. The CDR3 nucleotides are TGTGCCATCACCCCGGGACCCGAAGAGACCCAGTACTTC.

This clonotype was recorded only once. This chain links TRBV9 with TRBJ2-3; the match to TRBD2 covers 8 bases. The CDR3 covers 18 residues. V lost 3 bases, J lost 5 bases, and 17 bases stayed unmatched. Germline V gene data show CDR1 as SGDLS and CDR2 as YYNGEE. Here the CDR3 reads CASSASPRDRGGQDTQYF. DNA for the CDR3: TGTGCCAGCAGCGCATCTCCTAGGGACCGGGGGGGCCAAGATACGCAGTATTTT.

This clonotype has a handful of counts. The V gene is TRBV7-2, the J gene TRBJ2-7; the D is unclear. Germline V lookup: CDR1 SGHTA, CDR2 FQGNSA. With 6 bases removed from V and 2 bases from J, the gap between germline ends came to 8 bases. The CDR3 totals 12 residues. The DNA of the CDR3 is TGTGCCAGCAGGGAGAAACCCTACGAGCAGTACTTC. Its protein is CASREKPYEQYF.

For this clonotype: This may arise from a read error, as a much more abundant clone is one base away. This sequence joins TRBV7-2 and TRBJ2-7, with 13 positions matching TRBD2. Germline CDR1 SGHTA, CDR2 FQGNSA. The V segment lost 4 bases and the J segment 6 bases; nucleotides outside the gene matches: 6. This CDR3 contains 15 residues. The CDR3 DNA is TGTGCCAGCAGCTCAGTCACTAGCGGGGGGGGCGAGCAGTACTTC. It is translated as CASSSVTSGGGEQYF.

This clonotype was seen a few times. The chain combines TRBV28 with TRBJ1-2, with no clear D. Trimming cost V 4 bases and J 1 base, with 13 bases left between them. Germline loops: CDR1 MDHEN, CDR2 SYDVKM. CDR3 length: 15 amino acids. The CDR3 nucleotides read TGTGCCAGCAGTTCTCCGACGGCCTTTAACTATGGCTACACCTTC. Protein sequence: CASSSPTAFNYGYTF.

This clonotype was seen a handful of times. The rearrangement joins TRBV6-6 to TRBJ1-6; no definite D call. The CDR3 runs to 12 residues. Germline V gene data show CDR1 as MNHNY and CDR2 as SVGAGI (reference sequence). Trimming removed 6 bases from V and 7 bases from J, with 7 bases in between. This CDR3 is CASSGRNSPLHF. CDR3 DNA sequence: TGTGCCAGCAGCGGCCGCAATTCACCCCTCCACTTT.

This chain joins TRBV20-1 and TRBJ2-4, with D tentatively TRBD2 (7 bases). Germline V gene sequence: CDR1 DFQATT, CDR2 SNEGSKA (reference sequence). The germline V and J ends were trimmed by 3 bases and 15 bases, with 18 bases remaining between them. The CDR3 extends over 12 amino acids. This CDR3 reads CSASRGWEGGYF. The DNA of the CDR3 is TGCAGTGCTAGTCGGGGCTGGGAGGGGGGGTACTTC.

The CDR3 reads CASSDTPGQGSTEAFF. The CDR3 DNA is TGTGCCAGCAGTGACACACCGGGACAGGGAAGTACTGAAGCTTTCTTT. V usage is TRBV6-4 and J usage is TRBJ1-1, with 9 bases fitting TRBD1. This CDR3 has 16 residues. The V gene's germline CDR1 is MRHNA and CDR2 SNTAGT. Trimming at V came to 2 bases and at J to 5 bases, leaving 9 bases not matched to a gene.

This clonotype showed up just a few times. The rearrangement uses TRBV4-3 and TRBJ2-5; TRBD1 is a possible D gene (5 bases). The CDR3 has 16 amino acids. CDR1 LGHNA and CDR2 YSLEER come from the germline V gene. Trimming removed 0 bases at V and 1 base at J, with 12 bases between. The CDR3 region has the DNA TGCGCCAGCAGCCAAGAAAGGGGTTCGAGCCAAGAGACCCAGTACTTC. It translates to CASSQERGSSQETQYF.

This clonotype came up a few times. The J gene is TRBJ1-5, the V gene TRBV27; D not resolved. Deletions cut 1 base from V and 4 bases from J, with 8 bases between. Looked up from germline, CDR1 is MNHEY and CDR2 is SMNVEV (reference sequence). This CDR3 comprises 14 residues. This CDR3 reads CASSLFPGNQPQHF. Here the CDR3 DNA reads TGTGCCAGCAGTTTATTCCCGGGGAATCAGCCCCAGCATTTT.

The gene calls are TRBV4-1 and TRBJ2-7; no clear D gene. There are 15 residues in the CDR3. The germline V gene encodes CDR1 MGHRA and CDR2 YSYEKL. With 0 bases removed from V and 3 bases from J, the gap between germline ends came to 12 bases. CDR3 bases: TGCGCCAGCAGCCAAGACTTGAGCTTTGACTACGAGCAGTACTTC. Its protein is CASSQDLSFDYEQYF.

The chain links TRBV5-1 to TRBJ2-1, with TRBD2 matching 9 bases. V lost 4 bases and J lost 3; bases outside the gene matches: 17. The CDR3 has 19 residues. Germline CDR1 is SGHRS and CDR2 is YFSETQ. CDR3 sequence: CASSPRGAPSGDLYNEQFF. CDR3 bases: TGCGCCAGCAGCCCTAGGGGGGCCCCTAGCGGGGACCTCTACAATGAGCAGTTCTTC.

The V call is TRBV6-5, the J call TRBJ2-1, with a possible D match to TRBD2 (6 bases). Germline V CDR1 and CDR2: MNHEY, SVGAGI. The CDR3 runs 13 residues. The V gene lost 1 base and the J gene lost 6 bases, with 7 bases spanning the gap. DNA for the CDR3: TGTGCCAGCAGTTACTGGCGGGGCAATGAGCAGTTCTTC. Its translation is CASSYWRGNEQFF.

Only a few counts were recorded for this clonotype. This rearrangement joins TRBV3-1 to TRBJ2-5; TRBD1 matches at 7 bases. The germline gives CDR1 LGHDT, CDR2 YNNKEL (reference sequence). The V and J ends lost 4 bases and 3 bases, in that order; junction bases with no gene match: 8. This CDR3 is 15 amino acids long. The CDR3 bases are TGTGCCAGCAGCCCCATGCGACAGGGAAAAGAGACCCAGTACTTC. Its translation: CASSPMRQGKETQYF.

Written as DNA, the CDR3 is TGTGCCAGCAGTGTGGTAGGGAACTATGGCTACACCTTC. Amino acid sequence: CASSVVGNYGYTF. The chain links TRBV9 to TRBJ1-2; no reliable D call. Germline CDR1 and CDR2: SGDLS and YYNGEE. The length of the CDR3 is 13 residues. V lost 5 bases and J 2 bases, leaving 10 bases between the germline ends.

This clonotype was detected a few times. The gene calls are TRBV5-6 and TRBJ2-6, with TRBD1 matching 7 bases. CDR3 length: 17 residues. Germline V gene sequence: CDR1 SGHDT, CDR2 YYEEEE. J was trimmed by 0 bases and V by 5 bases; bases with no gene match: 8. CDR3 in amino acids: CASSLLTGYSGANVLTF. The DNA of the CDR3 is TGTGCCAGCAGTTTGTTGACAGGGTACTCTGGGGCCAACGTCCTGACTTTC.

A word on this clonotype: The germline gene is not matched at one end of the junction; a read error may be the cause. V usage is TRBV24-1 and J usage is TRBJ2-6, with TRBD1 matching 11 bases. From germline, CDR1 is KGHDR and CDR2 SFDVKD. This CDR3 has 19 amino acids. The CDR3 coding sequence is TGTGCCGCCAGTGATTATAGGACAGGGGGCGCAGATGGGGCCAACGTCCTGACTTTC. Amino acid sequence: CAASDYRTGGADGANVLTF.